The 10 T cell receptor beta chains listed next were all sequenced from one sample in a study of blood T cell repertoires in COVID-19. Sequenced by immunoSEQ multiplex PCR; TCRdb stores in-frame clones only, minus some. This table has 220,000 or so clones, around four fifths appearing once. The specimen was peripheral blood. These receptors all stem from a woman between 55 and 75 years old who had recovered from COVID-19.

The V gene is TRBV25-1, the J gene TRBJ1-1; D possibly corresponds to TRBD1 (6 bases). There are 18 residues in the CDR3. Between the trimmed V and J ends, which lost 1 base and 6 bases, there was a span of 24 bases. Germline CDR1 MGHDK, CDR2 SYGVNS. This CDR3 is CASSEFTGTMGIIAEAFF. The CDR3 nucleotides are TGTGCCAGCAGTGAATTTACCGGGACAATGGGCATCATCGCTGAAGCTTTCTTT.

The chain recombines TRBV9 with TRBJ2-7, with 8 bases matching TRBD1. CDR3 length equals 14 residues. Looked up from germline, CDR1 is SGDLS and CDR2 is YYNGEE. The trim removed 4 bases at V and 2 bases at J, leaving 5 bases unmatched. CDR3 residues: CASSSGTGAYEQYF. The DNA of the CDR3 is TGTGCCAGCAGCTCAGGGACAGGCGCCTACGAGCAGTACTTC. Full variable domain (missing parts from reference TRBV9 and TRBJ2-7): DSGVTQTPKHLITATGQRVTLRCSPRSGDLSVYWYQQSLDQGLQFLIQYYNGEERAKGNILERFSAQQFPDLHSELNLSSLELGDSALYFCASSSGTGAYEQYFGPGTRLTVT.

This clone has a single count. The CDR3 DNA reads as TGTGCCAGCAGCGGACAGGGTCTTCAGCCCCAGCATTTT. This gives the protein CASSGQGLQPQHF. The chain is built from TRBV6-5 and TRBJ1-5, with 8 bases identical to TRBD1. Germline assignment: CDR1 MNHEY and CDR2 SVGAGI. This CDR3 has 13 amino acids. V lost 6 bases to trimming and J lost 6 bases; unmatched junction nucleotides: 4.

The genes are TRBV10-3 and TRBJ2-7; tentative D call: TRBD2 (6 bases). The V and J ends lost 8 bases and 7 bases respectively, with 18 bases between them. The CDR3 covers 13 residues. From germline, CDR1 is ENHRY and CDR2 SYGVKD. The chain's CDR3 is CAIRQPKGREQYF. The CDR3 bases are TGTGCCATCCGACAACCGAAGGGGAGGGAGCAGTACTTC.

The chain recombines TRBV30 with TRBJ1-5, with 7 bases aligning to TRBD1. The J segment lost 3 bases and the V segment lost 2 bases, leaving 7 bases of the junction unmatched. CDR3 size: 15 residues. Germline CDR1 reads GTSNPN; CDR2 reads SVGIG (reference sequence). The DNA for the CDR3 is TGTGCCTGGAGTTACAGGGGTTTGAACAATCAGCCCCAGCATTTT. Translation gives CAWSYRGLNNQPQHF. Together with reference TRBV30 and TRBJ1-5, the CDR3 gives the full variable domain: SQTIHQWPATLVQPVGSPLSLECTVEGTSNPNLYWYRQAAGRGLQLLFYSVGIGQISSEVPQNLSASRPQDRQFILSSKKLLLSDSGFYLCAWSYRGLNNQPQHFGDGTRLSIL.

This clone was counted a single time. The chain recombines TRBV6-2 or TRBV6-3 with TRBJ1-1; D might be TRBD1 (5 bases). Trimming pared 6 bases from V and 3 bases from J, leaving 11 bases between. CDR1 and CDR2 (germline): MNHEY, SVGEGT. The CDR3 is made up of 13 amino acids. CDR3 protein: CASSREWDTEAFF. The DNA of the CDR3 is TGTGCCAGCAGCAGGGAGTGGGACACTGAAGCTTTCTTT.

This clone has only one observation. The gene calls are TRBV12-3 or TRBV12-4 and TRBJ1-4, with unresolved D. There are 13 residues in the CDR3. Between the trimmed V and J ends, which lost 6 bases and 10 bases, there was a span of 15 bases. This CDR3 is CASRGFREGKLFF. The CDR3 nucleotides are TGTGCCAGCAGGGGCTTCCGTGAGGGAAAACTGTTTTTT.

The V gene is TRBV7-6, the J gene TRBJ2-2, with TRBD2 identical over 7 bases. In germline, CDR1 is SGHVS, CDR2 FNYEAQ. After removal of 1 base from V and 0 bases from J, the junction contained 11 bases not matched to a gene. The CDR3 extends over 19 amino acids. CDR3 amino acids: CASSLGPRGRGANTGELFF. The CDR3, as DNA: TGTGCCAGCAGCTTAGGGCCCCGCGGGAGAGGGGCGAACACCGGGGAGCTGTTTTTT.

The chain has TRBV19 and TRBJ2-5, with D possibly being TRBD2 (7 bases). V lost 5 bases to trimming and J lost 0 bases, with 19 bases between them. The CDR3 is made up of 17 amino acids. Germline CDR1 and CDR2: LNHDA and SQIVND (reference sequence). CDR3 sequence: CASSATGRGPYQETQYF. DNA for the CDR3: TGTGCCAGTAGTGCCACCGGGCGGGGGCCGTACCAAGAGACCCAGTACTTC.

The V gene is TRBV2, the J gene TRBJ1-5; D uncertain. CDR3 length: 15 amino acids. Trimming left V 1 base short and J 5 bases short, with 12 bases between. Germline V gene lookup returns CDR1 SNHLY and CDR2 FYNNEI. CDR3 residues: CASSEEAEGYQPQHF. CDR3 DNA sequence: TGTGCCAGCAGTGAAGAGGCCGAGGGTTATCAGCCCCAGCATTTT.